A selection of T cell receptor beta chains follows, all from one sample in a study of CD8+ T cells in alopecia areata. Measured with immunoSEQ multiplex PCR; TCRdb has only the in-frame clones, and not every one. Of under 250,000 clones in the sample, about 53% were seen once. The input for sequencing was CD4+ T cells sorted from blood, taken at week 0. The source of these receptors is a human donor with alopecia areata. The CDR3 runs from the conserved cysteine through the conserved F or W. A D gene is named only where the DNA matches it firmly. Clone size is not always given. Where it is, it says once, few, many or a class for expanded clones.

TRBJ2-5 TRBD2 TRBV4-1 NA TGCGCCAGCAGCCAACCCGGACTAGCGGTCCAAGAGACCCAGTACTTC CASSQPGLAVQETQYF
TRBJ2-3 NA TRBV30 once TGTGCCTGGAGGGGAGGCGCGGGGCGGTCAGATACGCAGTATTTT CAWRGGAGRSDTQYF
TRBJ1-5 NA TRBV18 NA TGTGCCAGCTCACCCACACCCAAAGATCAGCCCCAGCATTTT CASSPTPKDQPQHF
TRBJ1-2 NA TRBV29-1 NA TGCAGCGTTGAATCAGGCAGGGGCGGTGGCTACACCTTC CSVESGRGGGYTF
TRBJ2-7 NA TRBV18 NA TGTGCCAGCTCACCTTTACCTAAGACCTACGAGCAGTACTTC CASSPLPKTYEQYF
TRBJ2-2 NA TRBV5-1 NA TGCGCCAGCAGCTTACAGGGTATCCCCGGGGAGCTGTTTTTT CASSLQGIPGELFF
TRBJ2-2 NA TRBV30 NA TGTGCCTGGAGTGTTCAGAGCACCGGGGAGCTGTTTTTT CAWSVQSTGELFF
TRBJ2-3 NA TRBV7-2 NA TGTGCCAGCAGCTTAGCTGGCAGGGGTAGCACAGATACGCAGTATTTT CASSLAGRGSTDTQYF
TRBJ1-5 NA TRBV19 few TGTGCCAGTAGTATAGGGGGACACAACAATCAGCCCCAGCATTTT CASSIGGHNNQPQHF
TRBJ1-4 NA TRBV10-3 NA TGTGCCATCAGTGAGGTTCAGCTAAAGGAAAAACTGTTTTTT CAISEVQLKEKLFF
TRBJ1-5 NA TRBV29-1 few TGCAGCCCCTCGCTACCGTTTAATCAGCCCCAGCATTTT CSPSLPFNQPQHF
TRBJ2-1 NA TRBV19 NA TGTGCCAGTACCACGGACAGCCGAATCTCCTACAATGAGCAGTTCTTC CASTTDSRISYNEQFF
TRBJ2-1 NA TRBV27 few TGTGCCAGCTGCTCCCGGACAGCATTCTCCTACAATGAGCAGTTCTTC CASCSRTAFSYNEQFF
TRBJ2-5 NA TRBV29-1 once TGCAGCGGCCGGGACTCAAGAGCGGAGACCCAGTACTTC CSGRDSRAETQYF
TRBJ1-2 NA TRBV6-5 few TGTGCCAGCAGTTACTCAACGCTGGGGTTCTATGGCTACACCTTC CASSYSTLGFYGYTF
TRBJ1-1 TRBD1 TRBV5-4 NA TGTGCCAGCAGCCGACCGGGACAGGGAAGAGAAGCTTTCTTT CASSRPGQGREAFF
TRBJ2-2 TRBD2 TRBV6-1 NA TGTGCCATTCAGACTAGCGGGGTTGACACCGGGGAGCTGTTTTTT CAIQTSGVDTGELFF
TRBJ2-7 TRBD2 TRBV4-1 NA TGCGCCAGCAGCCAAGCTGGAGGGGAGGGATCCTACGAGCAGTACTTC CASSQAGGEGSYEQYF
TRBJ2-1 NA TRBV5-1 few TGCGCCAGCAGCGAAGGACACTACAATGAGCAGTTCTTC CASSEGHYNEQFF
TRBJ1-6 NA TRBV5-6 few TGTGCCAGCAGCTTGAGGCGGACAGTGATGAATTCACCCCTCCACTTT CASSLRRTVMNSPLHF
TRBJ1-2 NA TRBV29-1 NA TGCAGCGCCGCCCTAAGGGGATATGGCTACACCTTC CSAALRGYGYTF
TRBJ2-5 NA TRBV9 NA TGTGCCAGCAACGGGGGAGAGACCCAGTACTTC CASNGGETQYF
TRBJ1-5 NA TRBV6-6 few TGTGCCAGCAGTTACCTAGACTATAGCAATCAGCCCCAGCATTTT CASSYLDYSNQPQHF
TRBJ2-7 TRBD1 TRBV30 NA TGTGCCTCCGGGGACAGGAAGACCTACGAGCAGTACTTC CASGDRKTYEQYF
TRBJ1-1 TRBD1 TRBV2 NA TGTGCCAGCAGCGATTATTCGGACAGGGAGGACACTGAAGCTTTCTTT CASSDYSDREDTEAFF
TRBJ2-6 NA TRBV6-5 NA TGTGCCAGCAGAGAGAGATCTGGGGCCAACGTCCTGACTTTC CASRERSGANVLTF
TRBJ2-3 NA TRBV30 NA TGTGCCTGGAGCAAAGGGGCGCAGTATTTT CAWSKGAQYF
TRBJ2-2 TRBD1 TRBV29-1 NA TGCAGCGCGTCCGGGACAGGGGGCGCGGGCACCGGGGAGCTGTTTTTT CSASGTGGAGTGELFF
TRBJ1-2 TRBD1 TRBV29-1 NA TGCAGCGTCGCGGGACAGGGTCGAGGCTACACCTTC CSVAGQGRGYTF
TRBJ1-2 NA TRBV6-5 NA TGTGCCAGCAGTTACCCGAGTGCTGATGGCTACACCTTC CASSYPSADGYTF
TRBJ2-7 NA TRBV7-9 NA TGTGCCAGCAGCTTCCAGCAGGGAACCGGGCTCGAGCAGTACTTC CASSFQQGTGLEQYF
TRBJ1-1 NA TRBV5-5 few TGTGCCAGCAGCTTGGCATGGAACACTGAAGCTTTCTTT CASSLAWNTEAFF
TRBJ2-2 TRBD1 TRBV30 NA TGTGCCTGGAGTCTGGGACAGGGGGCTGCCGGGGAGCTGTTTTTT CAWSLGQGAAGELFF
TRBJ2-7 NA TRBV5-4 NA TGTGCCAGCAGCCCCAGGGGGGCGGGGTCCTACGAGCAGTACTTC CASSPRGAGSYEQYF
TRBJ2-7 NA TRBV11-2 NA TGTGCCAGCAGCTTAGATCGTAAGGGCCCCGTCTCCTACGAGCAGTACTTC CASSLDRKGPVSYEQYF
TRBJ1-2 NA TRBV7-9 NA TGTGCCAGCAGCTCGGGACACCTTGCTAACTATGGCTACACCTTC CASSSGHLANYGYTF
TRBJ1-4 NA TRBV11-2 few TGTGCCAGCAGCTTAGGGACGGCAACTAATGAAAAACTGTTTTTT CASSLGTATNEKLFF
TRBJ2-7 NA TRBV7-9 NA TGTGCCAGCAGCTCCGAAATCAAAAAGCCGAGGCAGTACTTC CASSSEIKKPRQYF
TRBJ1-1 NA TRBV6-5 NA TGTGCCAGCAGTTACACTGAAGCTTTCTTT CASSYTEAFF
TRBJ1-6 NA TRBV5-1 many TGCGCCAGCAGCTTGGCTCCACAGGGTTCGGGGAATTCACCCCTCCACTTT CASSLAPQGSGNSPLHF
TRBJ1-1 NA TRBV7-3 NA TGTGCCAGCAGCGCCCGAGGGGGAGCAAACACTGAAGCTTTCTTT CASSARGGANTEAFF
TRBJ1-1 NA TRBV25-1 few TGTGCCAGCAGTGATCAAGACAGAATGAACACTGAAGCTTTCTTT CASSDQDRMNTEAFF
TRBJ2-1 NA TRBV30 NA TGTGCCTGGAGTCCCCGAGCTAGGCTAGAAAACAATGAGCAGTTCTTC CAWSPRARLENNEQFF
TRBJ2-7 NA TRBV6-5 once TGTGCCAGCAGTTACTCGAGGTCTTACGAGCAGTACTTC CASSYSRSYEQYF
TRBJ1-2 NA TRBV20-1 NA TGCAGTGCTAGCCCTTATGGCTACACCTTC CSASPYGYTF
TRBJ2-7 NA TRBV4-1 few TGCGCCAGCAGCCTGAACGGAGAGCAGTACTTC CASSLNGEQYF
TRBJ2-7 NA TRBV9 NA TGTGCCAGCAGCGTAGCTTGGGGGACGTACGAGCAGTACTTC CASSVAWGTYEQYF
TRBJ2-7 TRBD1 TRBV27 NA TGTGCCAGCAGTGGCAGACAGGGAATCTACGAGCAGTACTTC CASSGRQGIYEQYF
TRBJ1-2 TRBD1 TRBV6-5 NA TGTGCCAGCAGTTCGGAACAGGGGAATGGCTACACCTTC CASSSEQGNGYTF
TRBJ1-5 NA TRBV5-6 once TGTGCCAGCAGCTTGGGGCGGAGAGGGCACTCCTATCAGCCCCAGCATTTT CASSLGRRGHSYQPQHF
TRBJ1-1 NA TRBV6-1 NA TGTGCCAGCAGTGATGGGGGGATGAACACTGAAGCTTTCTTT CASSDGGMNTEAFF
TRBJ2-5 NA TRBV2 NA TGTGCCAGCAGTGAGCGCCTAGCGTATCAAGAGACCCAGTACTTC CASSERLAYQETQYF
TRBJ2-2 TRBD1 TRBV5-4 NA TGTGCCAGCAGCTTGGGGGACAGGGACACCGGGGAGCTGTTTTTT CASSLGDRDTGELFF
TRBJ1-4 NA TRBV6-5 NA TGTGCCAGCAGTCGGGGGGGAGAACTGTTTTTT CASSRGGELFF
TRBJ2-5 NA TRBV5-1 NA TGCGCCAGCAGCTTTGGTGGGCTCCAAGAGACCCAGTACTTC CASSFGGLQETQYF